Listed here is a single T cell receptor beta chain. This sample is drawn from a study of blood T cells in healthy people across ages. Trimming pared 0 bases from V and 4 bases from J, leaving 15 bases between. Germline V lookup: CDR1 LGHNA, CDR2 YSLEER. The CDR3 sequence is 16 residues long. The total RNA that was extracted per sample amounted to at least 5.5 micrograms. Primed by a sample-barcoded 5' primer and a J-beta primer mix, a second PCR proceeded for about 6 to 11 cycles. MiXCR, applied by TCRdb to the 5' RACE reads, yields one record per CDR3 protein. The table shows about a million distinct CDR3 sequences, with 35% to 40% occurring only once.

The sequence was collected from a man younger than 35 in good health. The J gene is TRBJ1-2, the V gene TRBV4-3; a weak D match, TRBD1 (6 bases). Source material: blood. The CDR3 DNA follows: TGCGCCAGCAGCCAAGATCATAAGAGGGGGGTCTATGGCTACACCTTC. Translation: CASSQDHKRGVYGYTF.